Listed here are 17 T cell receptor beta chains from one sample, sequenced in a study of low-dose radiotherapy and immunotherapy resistance in tumors. Time point in this sample: before trial treatment. Primers used for first-strand cDNA, a TRAV- and TRBV-specific set, covered both alpha and beta chains. For amplifying TCRs, the PCR ran for around 20 cycles with Phusion, which was used together with a constant-region primer and the adapter on the V primers. MiXCR, run by TCRdb on the reads, gives a single entry per CDR3 protein. Among under 90,000 distinct CDR3 sequences listed, around 17% were seen once. The specimen was PBMCs, collected before treatment. The receptor set was obtained from a male donor with prostate cancer.

The chain is built from TRBV27 and TRBJ2-5, with a tentative D call TRBD2 (6 bases). Germline loops: CDR1 MNHEY, CDR2 SMNVEV (reference sequence). The CDR3 spans 17 residues. V shed 7 bases and J shed 1 base, with 22 bases lying between them. CDR3 DNA: TGTGCCAGCATAGGGCTTCGGGGAGGAATGAGCCAAGAGACCCAGTACTTC. Translating gives CASIGLRGGMSQETQYF.

This clonotype was seen a few times. The chain employs TRBV21-1 and TRBJ1-2; TRBD1 is the table's D call and was not checked against the DNA. TRBV21-1 represents a pseudogene. This CDR3 region has 14 residues. CDR3 DNA: TGTGCCAGCAGCAAAGGAAAAGGGGACTATGGCTACACCTTC. Translation: CASSKGKGDYGYTF.

This clonotype was counted ten times or more. This chain uses TRBV20-1 with TRBJ2-3; 7 bases fit TRBD1. J was trimmed by 2 bases and V by 0 bases; bases with no gene match: 11. The germline V gene encodes CDR1 DFQATT and CDR2 SNEGSKA (reference sequence). The CDR3 runs 17 residues. CDR3: CSAREGRTGTDTDTQYF. Written as DNA, the CDR3 is TGCAGTGCTAGAGAAGGTCGGACGGGGACAGACACAGATACGCAGTATTTT.

This rearrangement joins TRBV29-1 to TRBJ2-3; D may match TRBD1 or TRBD2 (5 bases each). The CDR3 contains 15 residues. Trimming took off 0 bases at V and 6 bases at J, with 16 bases between the two ends. Per the germline V gene, CDR1 is SQVTM and CDR2 is ANQGSEA. CDR3 residues: CSVEDGTRATDTQYF. As DNA, the CDR3 is TGCAGCGTTGAAGATGGGACCCGGGCCACCGATACGCAGTATTTT.

Worth noting for this clonotype: A single base is all that separates this from a far larger clone, so a read error is likely. J is TRBJ2-7 and V is TRBV9; the D gene is possibly TRBD2 (6 bases). Germline CDR1 and CDR2: SGDLS and YYNGEE. The CDR3 runs 14 residues. V was trimmed by 1 base and J by 7 bases, leaving 15 bases between them. CDR3: CASSVKGGNNEQYF. For the CDR3, the DNA is TGTGCCAGCAGCGTAAAGGGAGGAAACAATGAGCAGTACTTC. Full variable domain (rest looked up from reference TRBV9 and TRBJ2-7): DSGVTQTPKHLITATGQRVTLRCSPRSGDLSVYWYQQSLDQGLQFLIQYYNGEERAKGNILERFSAQQFPDLHSELNLSSLELGDSALYFCASSVKGGNNEQYFGPGTRLTVT.

This clonotype was seen ten or more times. The genes are TRBV12-5 and TRBJ1-3; D is possibly TRBD1 (5 bases). The V gene's germline CDR1 is LGHNT and CDR2 FRNRAP. V was cut by 1 base and J by 2 bases, with 9 bases left in between. The CDR3 is 15 residues long. The chain's CDR3 is CASGLGQGTGNTIYF. CDR3 nucleotides: TGTGCTAGTGGTTTGGGGCAGGGAACTGGAAACACCATATATTTT. Together with reference TRBV12-5 and TRBJ1-3, the CDR3 gives the full variable domain: DARVTQTPRHKVTEMGQEVTMRCQPILGHNTVFWYRQTMMQGLELLAYFRNRAPLDDSGMPKDRFSAEMPDATLATLKIQPSEPRDSAVYFCASGLGQGTGNTIYFGEGSWLTVV.

This chain links TRBV19 with TRBJ2-1, with D perhaps assigned TRBD1 or TRBD2 (5 bases each). With 4 bases removed from V and 8 bases from J, the gap between germline ends came to 15 bases. This CDR3 is 14 amino acids long. Germline V gene sequence: CDR1 LNHDA, CDR2 SQIVND (reference sequence). The CDR3 loop is CASSKYGARDEQFF. CDR3 nucleotide sequence: TGTGCCAGTAGTAAGTACGGGGCCCGAGATGAGCAGTTCTTC.

At least ten counts were recorded for this clonotype. This chain connects TRBV10-2 to TRBJ2-3; D may be TRBD1 (5 bases). Germline lookup yields CDR1 WSHSY and CDR2 SAAADI. CDR3 length: 14 residues. Trimming shortened V by 4 bases and J by 4 bases, and 12 bases separated the two germline ends. The chain's CDR3 is CASSVRRGADTQYF. Here the CDR3 DNA reads TGCGCCAGCAGTGTTCGTAGGGGCGCAGATACGCAGTATTTT.

As concerns this clonotype: A far larger clone is one nucleotide away, so this likely arose from a read error. The V and J genes are TRBV6-5 and TRBJ2-5; 11 positions agree with TRBD1. Germline-derived CDR1 and CDR2 are MNHEY and SVGAGI. With 6 bases clipped from V and 11 bases from J, the junction kept 14 bases outside the gene matches. There are 15 residues in the CDR3. The CDR3 loop reads CASSSGTGGGNEQYF. The CDR3 coding sequence is TGTGCCAGCAGCTCCGGGACAGGGGGAGGGAATGAGCAGTACTTC.

The chain uses TRBV2 and TRBJ1-6; D possibly corresponds to TRBD1 (6 bases). The CDR3 runs to 14 residues. CDR1 and CDR2 from the germline V gene are SNHLY and FYNNEI. The V end lost 8 bases, the J end lost 6 bases, and 14 bases lay between the germline ends. The CDR3 region has the DNA TGTGCCAGCCACCGGGGACACCGTAATTCACCCCTCCACTTT. Its translation is CASHRGHRNSPLHF.

This clonotype was seen a handful of times. The CDR3, as DNA: TGTGCCAGCAGCTATTACCCCGCCGGGACAGGGGCCACCGATGGCTACACCTTC. It is translated as CASSYYPAGTGATDGYTF. The chain recombines TRBV11-2 with TRBJ1-2; 10 bases match TRBD1. Germline-derived CDR1 and CDR2 are SGHAT and FQNNGV. The CDR3 loop spans 18 amino acids. V dropped 4 bases and J dropped 6; count of bases not matched to a gene: 17.

This clonotype was observed at least ten times. V gene TRBV20-1 combines with J gene TRBJ1-5, with D possibly TRBD1 on 5 matching bases. Germline CDR1 reads DFQATT; CDR2 reads SNEGSKA (reference sequence). Trimming cost V 3 bases and J 2 bases, with 11 bases left between them. The CDR3 is 14 residues long. The CDR3 reads CSARGGGGNQPQHF. The CDR3 coding sequence is TGCAGTGCTAGGGGGGGGGGAGGCAATCAGCCCCAGCATTTT.

This clonotype was detected a few times. V and J are TRBV6-2 or TRBV6-3 and TRBJ1-5, with D maybe TRBD1 (5 bases). Trimming removed 6 bases at V and 5 bases at J, with 8 bases between. The V gene's germline CDR1 is MNHEY and CDR2 SVGEGT. The CDR3 sequence is 12 residues long. This CDR3 reads CASRGTDQPQHF. In nucleotides, the CDR3 is TGTGCCAGCAGAGGGACGGATCAGCCCCAGCATTTT.

J is TRBJ2-7 and V is TRBV5-3; possible D gene TRBD1, 6 bases. TRBV5-3 carries the ORF label, with uncertain function. V was cut by 5 bases and J by 0 bases, with 9 bases left in between. This CDR3 comprises 13 residues. This CDR3 reads CARRPGVSYEQYF. The CDR3 DNA sequence: TGTGCCAGAAGACCAGGGGTCTCCTACGAGCAGTACTTC.

There are many counts of this clonotype. The V call is TRBV2, the J call TRBJ1-1, with D perhaps matching TRBD1 (6 bases). V was shortened by 10 bases and J by 0 bases, with 15 bases between the two germline ends. The CDR3 has 14 amino acids. From germline, CDR1 is SNHLY and CDR2 FYNNEI. The CDR3 spells CATRGRGMNTEAFF. The CDR3 region has the DNA TGTGCCACTCGGGGTAGGGGGATGAACACTGAAGCTTTCTTT.

This clonotype was picked up many times. The chain links TRBV6-1 to TRBJ2-5; possibly TRBD1 for D (5 bases). The CDR3 consists of 15 residues. CDR1 and CDR2 from the germline V gene are MNHNS and SASEGT. Trimming cost V 1 base and J 5 bases, with 14 bases left between them. The CDR3 loop is CASSEDPGAGETQYF. DNA of the CDR3: TGTGCCAGCAGTGAAGACCCAGGTGCAGGGGAGACCCAGTACTTC.

The sample holds many counts of this clonotype. The chain recombines TRBV5-8 with TRBJ1-2; 7 nucleotides match TRBD1. The J segment lost 10 bases and the V segment lost 3 bases, leaving 9 bases of the junction unmatched. CDR3 length: 13 amino acids. Germline V CDR1 and CDR2: SGHTS, YDEGEE. The CDR3 region has the DNA TGTGCCAGCAGCTACGAGGACAGGTTCGACTACACCTTC. This codes for CASSYEDRFDYTF.